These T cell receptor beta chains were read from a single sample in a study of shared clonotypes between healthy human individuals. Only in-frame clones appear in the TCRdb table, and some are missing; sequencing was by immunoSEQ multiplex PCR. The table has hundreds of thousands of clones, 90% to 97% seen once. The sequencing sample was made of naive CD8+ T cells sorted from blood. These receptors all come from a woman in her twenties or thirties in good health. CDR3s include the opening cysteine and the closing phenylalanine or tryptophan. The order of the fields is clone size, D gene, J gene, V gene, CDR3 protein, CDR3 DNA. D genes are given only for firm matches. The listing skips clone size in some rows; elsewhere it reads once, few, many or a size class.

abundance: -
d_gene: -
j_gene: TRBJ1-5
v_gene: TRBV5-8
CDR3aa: CASSLETGRSNQPQHF
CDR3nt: TGTGCCAGCAGCTTGGAAACAGGGCGTAGCAATCAGCCCCAGCATTTT

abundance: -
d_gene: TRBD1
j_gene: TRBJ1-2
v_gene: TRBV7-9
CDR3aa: CASSLLGTAYGYTF
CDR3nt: TGTGCCAGCAGCTTACTAGGGACAGCCTATGGCTACACCTTC

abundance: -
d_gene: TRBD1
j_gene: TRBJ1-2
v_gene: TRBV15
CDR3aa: CATGTGTGLYGYTF
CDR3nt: TGTGCCACCGGAACCGGGACAGGTCTTTATGGCTACACCTTC

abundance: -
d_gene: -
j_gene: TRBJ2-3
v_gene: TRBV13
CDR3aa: CASSPSRADTQYF
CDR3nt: TGTGCCAGCAGCCCCTCTAGAGCAGATACGCAGTATTTT

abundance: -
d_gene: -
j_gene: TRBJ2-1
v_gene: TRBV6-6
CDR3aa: CASSLLGGNNEQFF
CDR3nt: TGTGCCAGCAGCCTTTTGGGGGGTAACAATGAGCAGTTCTTC

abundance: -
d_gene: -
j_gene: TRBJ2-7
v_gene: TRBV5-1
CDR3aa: CASSFGTSEQYF
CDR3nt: TGCGCCAGCAGCTTTGGGACATCCGAGCAGTACTTC

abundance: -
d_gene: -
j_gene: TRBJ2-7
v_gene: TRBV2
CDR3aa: CASSVGQIHAYEQYF
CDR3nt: TGTGCCAGCAGCGTAGGACAGATCCACGCTTACGAGCAGTACTTC

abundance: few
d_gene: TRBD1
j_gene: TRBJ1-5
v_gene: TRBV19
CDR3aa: CASIRMTGGTEPQHF
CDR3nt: TGTGCCAGTATCCGCATGACAGGGGGTACTGAGCCCCAGCATTTT

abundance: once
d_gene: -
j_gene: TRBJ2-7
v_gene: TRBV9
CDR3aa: CASSEGGLRYEQYF
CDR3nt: TGTGCCAGCAGCGAGGGGGGACTACGTTACGAGCAGTACTTC

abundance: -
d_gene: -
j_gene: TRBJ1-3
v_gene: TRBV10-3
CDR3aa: CAISDRGNTIYF
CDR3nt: TGTGCCATCAGTGACAGGGGAAACACCATATATTTT

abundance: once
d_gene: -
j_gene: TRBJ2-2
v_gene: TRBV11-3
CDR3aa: CASSLDDTGELFF
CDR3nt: TGTGCCAGCAGCTTAGACGACACCGGGGAGCTGTTTTTT

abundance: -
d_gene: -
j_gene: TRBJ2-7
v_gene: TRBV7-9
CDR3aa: CASSFESYEQYF
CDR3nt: TGTGCCAGCAGCTTTGAGTCCTACGAGCAGTACTTC

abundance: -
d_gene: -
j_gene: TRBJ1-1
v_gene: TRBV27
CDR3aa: CASSLSKVRAPIEAFF
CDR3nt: TGTGCCAGCAGTTTATCGAAGGTCAGAGCACCGATTGAAGCTTTCTTT

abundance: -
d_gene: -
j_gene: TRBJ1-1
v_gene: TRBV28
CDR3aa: CASSFSENTEAFF
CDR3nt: TGTGCCAGCAGTTTCTCAGAAAACACTGAAGCTTTCTTT

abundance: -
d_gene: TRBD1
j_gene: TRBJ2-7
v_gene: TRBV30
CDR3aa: CAWTEGQGSSYEQYF
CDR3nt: TGTGCCTGGACCGAGGGACAGGGGAGCTCCTACGAGCAGTACTTC

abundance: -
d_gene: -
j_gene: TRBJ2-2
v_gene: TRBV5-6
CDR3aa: CASSLVAYPGELFF
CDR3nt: TGTGCCAGCAGCTTGGTTGCCTACCCCGGGGAGCTGTTTTTT

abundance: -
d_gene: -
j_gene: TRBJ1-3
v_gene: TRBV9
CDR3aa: CASSEAQGGRNTIYF
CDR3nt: TGTGCCAGCAGCGAGGCTCAGGGAGGGAGAAACACCATATATTTT

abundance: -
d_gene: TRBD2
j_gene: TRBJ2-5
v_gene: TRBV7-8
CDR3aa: CASSLGMGLAGAETQYF
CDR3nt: TGTGCCAGCAGCTTAGGAATGGGACTAGCGGGAGCAGAGACCCAGTACTTC

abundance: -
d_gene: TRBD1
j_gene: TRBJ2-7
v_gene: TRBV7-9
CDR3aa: CASSFKTGGEQYF
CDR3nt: TGTGCCAGCAGCTTCAAGACAGGGGGTGAGCAGTACTTC

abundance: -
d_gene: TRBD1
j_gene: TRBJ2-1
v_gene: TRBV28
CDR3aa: CASRPGTVAYNEQFF
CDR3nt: TGTGCCAGCAGACCCGGGACAGTCGCCTACAATGAGCAGTTCTTC

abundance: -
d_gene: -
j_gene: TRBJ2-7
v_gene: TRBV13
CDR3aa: CASTATGPLSSEQYF
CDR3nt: TGTGCCAGCACCGCCACGGGACCCCTTTCCTCCGAGCAGTACTTC

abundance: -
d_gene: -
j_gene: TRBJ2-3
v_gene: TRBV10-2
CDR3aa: CASTYIGGSTDTQYF
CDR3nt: TGCGCCAGCACGTACATTGGCGGGAGCACAGATACGCAGTATTTT

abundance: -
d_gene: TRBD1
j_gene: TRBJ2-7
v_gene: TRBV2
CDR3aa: CASSDQGASGEQYF
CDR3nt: TGTGCCAGCAGTGACCAGGGGGCTTCCGGCGAGCAGTACTTC

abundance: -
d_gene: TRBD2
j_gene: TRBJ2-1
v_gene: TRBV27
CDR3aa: CASSPGTSGRNEQFF
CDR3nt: TGTGCCAGCAGCCCCGGGACTAGCGGGAGAAATGAGCAGTTCTTC

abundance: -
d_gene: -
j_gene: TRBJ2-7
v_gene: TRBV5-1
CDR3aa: CASSLETASYEQYF
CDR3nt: TGCGCCAGCAGCTTGGAAACAGCGAGCTACGAGCAGTACTTC

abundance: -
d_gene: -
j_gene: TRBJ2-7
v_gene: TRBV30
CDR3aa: CAWSVQVSYEQYF
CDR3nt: TGTGCCTGGAGTGTACAGGTCTCCTACGAGCAGTACTTC

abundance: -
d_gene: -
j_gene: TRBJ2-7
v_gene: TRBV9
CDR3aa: CASSVGPGQTYEQYF
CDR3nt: TGTGCCAGCAGCGTGGGTCCTGGACAGACCTACGAGCAGTACTTC

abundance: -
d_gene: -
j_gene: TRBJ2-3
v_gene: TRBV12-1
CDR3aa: CASSFAAGRGDTQYF
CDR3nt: TGTGCCAGCAGCTTTGCGGCGGGGCGGGGAGATACGCAGTATTTT

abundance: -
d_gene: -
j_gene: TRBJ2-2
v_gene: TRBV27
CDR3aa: CASSLYPLGTGELFF
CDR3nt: TGTGCCAGCAGTTTATATCCCCTTGGGACCGGGGAGCTGTTTTTT

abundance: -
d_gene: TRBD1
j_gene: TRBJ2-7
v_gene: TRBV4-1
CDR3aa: CASSQDTETGGAYEQYF
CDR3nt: TGCGCCAGCAGCCAAGATACCGAGACAGGGGGTGCCTACGAGCAGTACTTC

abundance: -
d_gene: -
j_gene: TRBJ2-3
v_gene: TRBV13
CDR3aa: CASSPLAPDTQYF
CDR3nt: TGTGCCAGCAGCCCCCTAGCTCCAGATACGCAGTATTTT

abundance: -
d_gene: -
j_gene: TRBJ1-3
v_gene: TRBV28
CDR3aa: CASINQRGASWGNTIYF
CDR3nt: TGTGCCAGCATCAATCAAAGGGGGGCGTCATGGGGAAACACCATATATTTT

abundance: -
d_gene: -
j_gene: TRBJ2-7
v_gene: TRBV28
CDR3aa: CASSLTAFHEQYF
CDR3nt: TGTGCCAGCAGTTTAACGGCATTCCACGAGCAGTACTTC

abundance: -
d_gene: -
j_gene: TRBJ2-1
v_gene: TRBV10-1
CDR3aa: CASSDVRGPYNEQFF
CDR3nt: TGCGCCAGCAGTGATGTACGAGGCCCTTACAATGAGCAGTTCTTC

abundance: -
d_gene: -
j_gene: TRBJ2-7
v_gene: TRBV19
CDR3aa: CASSMGVSYEQYF
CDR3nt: TGTGCCAGTAGTATGGGGGTCTCCTACGAGCAGTACTTC

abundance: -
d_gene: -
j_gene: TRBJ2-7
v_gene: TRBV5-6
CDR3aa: CASSGGGPLYEQYF
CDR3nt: TGTGCCAGCAGCGGTGGAGGGCCCCTCTACGAGCAGTACTTC

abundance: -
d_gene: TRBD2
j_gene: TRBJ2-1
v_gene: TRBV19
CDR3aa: CASSRHSGSSYNEQFF
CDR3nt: TGTGCCAGTAGTCGACATAGCGGGAGCTCCTACAATGAGCAGTTCTTC

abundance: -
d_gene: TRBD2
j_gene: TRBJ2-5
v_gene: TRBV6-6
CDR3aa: CASSYFLAGEEETQYF
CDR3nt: TGTGCCAGCAGTTACTTTCTGGCGGGAGAGGAAGAGACCCAGTACTTC

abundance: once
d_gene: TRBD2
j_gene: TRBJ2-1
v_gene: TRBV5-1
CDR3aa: CASSWEAGVGLRDNEQFF
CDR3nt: TGCGCCAGCAGCTGGGAAGCGGGAGTAGGATTGAGGGACAATGAGCAGTTCTTC

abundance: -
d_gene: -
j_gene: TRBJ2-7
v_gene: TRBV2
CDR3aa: CASGSDLMEQYF
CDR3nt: TGTGCCAGCGGCAGCGACCTAATGGAGCAGTACTTC

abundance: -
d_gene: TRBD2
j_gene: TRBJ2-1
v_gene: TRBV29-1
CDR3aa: CSVVLSGKVYEQFF
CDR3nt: TGCAGCGTGGTACTTAGCGGGAAGGTCTATGAGCAGTTCTTC

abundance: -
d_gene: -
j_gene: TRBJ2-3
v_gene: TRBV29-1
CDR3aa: CSVEGGSSTDTQYF
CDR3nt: TGCAGCGTTGAGGGGGGTTCTAGCACAGATACGCAGTATTTT

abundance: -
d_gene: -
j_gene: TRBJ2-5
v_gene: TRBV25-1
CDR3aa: CASSAIETQYF
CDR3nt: TGTGCCAGCAGTGCGATAGAGACCCAGTACTTC

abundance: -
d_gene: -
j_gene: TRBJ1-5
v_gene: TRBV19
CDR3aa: CASSIATEPQHF
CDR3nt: TGTGCCAGTAGTATAGCAACGGAGCCCCAGCATTTT

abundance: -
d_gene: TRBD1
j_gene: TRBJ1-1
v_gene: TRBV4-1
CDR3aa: CASSQWDSKNTEAFF
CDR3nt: TGCGCCAGCAGCCAATGGGACAGCAAAAACACTGAAGCTTTCTTT

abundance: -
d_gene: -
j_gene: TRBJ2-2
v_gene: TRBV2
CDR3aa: CASSSRNPGTGELFF
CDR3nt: TGTGCCAGCAGTAGTCGGAACCCGGGCACCGGGGAGCTGTTTTTT

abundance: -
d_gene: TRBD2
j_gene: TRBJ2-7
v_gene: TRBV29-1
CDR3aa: CSVEGGTSGPYEQYF
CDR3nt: TGCAGCGTTGAAGGAGGGACTAGCGGCCCCTACGAGCAGTACTTC

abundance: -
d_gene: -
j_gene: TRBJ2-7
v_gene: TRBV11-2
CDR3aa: CASSLGSSYEQYF
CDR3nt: TGTGCCAGCAGCTTAGGTTCGAGTTACGAGCAGTACTTC

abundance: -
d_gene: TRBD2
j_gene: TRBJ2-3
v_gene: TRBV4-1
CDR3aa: CASSQDWAGGPGDTQYF
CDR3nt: TGCGCCAGCAGCCAAGATTGGGCGGGAGGGCCGGGAGATACGCAGTATTTT

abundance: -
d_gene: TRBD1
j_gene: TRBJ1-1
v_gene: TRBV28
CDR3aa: CASSPGTGGSEAFF
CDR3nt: TGTGCCAGCAGCCCGGGGACAGGTGGCTCTGAAGCTTTCTTT

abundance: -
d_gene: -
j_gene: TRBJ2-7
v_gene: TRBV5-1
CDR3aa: CASRGDDTYEQYF
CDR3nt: TGCGCCAGCAGGGGAGACGATACCTACGAGCAGTACTTC

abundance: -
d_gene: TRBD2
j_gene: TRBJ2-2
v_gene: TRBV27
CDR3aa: CASSPIAGASGELFF
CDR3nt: TGTGCCAGCAGCCCAATAGCGGGAGCCTCCGGGGAGCTGTTTTTT

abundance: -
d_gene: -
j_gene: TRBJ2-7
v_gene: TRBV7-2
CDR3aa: CASSPGPTKYYEQYF
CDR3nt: TGTGCCAGCAGCCCCGGACCGACCAAATACTACGAGCAGTACTTC

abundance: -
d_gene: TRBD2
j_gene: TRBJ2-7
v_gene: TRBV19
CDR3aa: CASSTSAGDYEQYF
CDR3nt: TGTGCCAGTAGCACTAGCGCCGGAGACTACGAGCAGTACTTC